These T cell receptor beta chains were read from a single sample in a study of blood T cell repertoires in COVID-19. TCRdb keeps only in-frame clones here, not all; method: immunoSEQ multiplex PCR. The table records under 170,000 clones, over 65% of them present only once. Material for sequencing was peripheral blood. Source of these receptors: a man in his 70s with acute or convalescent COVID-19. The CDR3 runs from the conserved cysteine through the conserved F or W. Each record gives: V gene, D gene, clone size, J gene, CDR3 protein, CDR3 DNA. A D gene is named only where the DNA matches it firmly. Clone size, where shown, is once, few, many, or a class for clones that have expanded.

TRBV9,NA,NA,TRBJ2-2,CASSDGELTGELFF,TGTGCCAGCAGCGACGGGGAGCTCACCGGGGAGCTGTTTTTT
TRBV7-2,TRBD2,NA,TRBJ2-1,CASSLTSGYYNEQFF,TGTGCCAGCAGCCTAACTAGCGGCTATTACAATGAGCAGTTCTTC
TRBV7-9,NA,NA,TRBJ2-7,CASSQSGRGLSHEQYF,TGTGCCAGCAGCCAAAGTGGCAGGGGATTATCCCACGAGCAGTACTTC
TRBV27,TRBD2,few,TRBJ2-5,CASRISGRASETQYF,TGTGCCAGCAGAATTAGCGGGAGGGCCTCAGAGACCCAGTACTTC
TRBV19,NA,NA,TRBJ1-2,CASTNTIGQLYGYTF,TGTGCCAGTACCAACACAATTGGACAGCTCTATGGCTACACCTTC
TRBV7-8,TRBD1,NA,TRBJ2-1,CASRGDRGPYNEQFF,TGTGCCAGCAGAGGCGACAGGGGGCCCTACAATGAGCAGTTCTTC
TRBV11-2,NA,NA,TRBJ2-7,CASSLDLRDEQYF,TGTGCCAGCAGCTTAGATCTAAGAGACGAGCAGTACTTC
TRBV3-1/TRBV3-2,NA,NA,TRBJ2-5,CASSQDSGRETQYF,TGTGCCAGCAGCCAAGATTCAGGGAGGGAGACCCAGTACTTC
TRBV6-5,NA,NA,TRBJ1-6,CASNRRDRSPLHF,TGTGCCAGCAATCGCAGGGATCGTTCACCCCTCCACTTT
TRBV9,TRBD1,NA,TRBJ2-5,CASSVQGAQETQYF,TGTGCCAGCAGCGTACAGGGGGCCCAAGAGACCCAGTACTTC
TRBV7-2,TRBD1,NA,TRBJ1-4,CASSPQGAGNEKLFF,TGTGCCAGCAGCCCGCAGGGGGCGGGGAATGAAAAACTGTTTTTT
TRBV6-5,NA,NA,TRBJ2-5,CASCTGGSETQYF,TGTGCCAGCTGTACCGGGGGAAGTGAGACCCAGTACTTC
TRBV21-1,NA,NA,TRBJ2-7,CARTMIQAYYEQYF,TGTGCCCGCACCATGATCCAGGCCTACTACGAGCAGTACTTC
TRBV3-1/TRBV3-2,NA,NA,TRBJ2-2,CASLETANTGELFF,TGTGCCAGCCTTGAAACAGCGAACACCGGGGAGCTGTTTTTT
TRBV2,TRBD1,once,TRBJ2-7,CASSPGQGSYEQYF,TGTGCCAGCAGTCCGGGACAGGGTAGCTACGAGCAGTACTTC
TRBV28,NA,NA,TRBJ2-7,CASCRREPTYEQYF,TGTGCCAGCTGCCGGCGGGAACCAACCTACGAGCAGTACTTC
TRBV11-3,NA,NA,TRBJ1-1,CASSSPGNTEAFF,TGTGCCAGCAGTTCGCCCGGGAACACTGAAGCTTTCTTT
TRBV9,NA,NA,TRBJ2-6,CASSVAIGAGANVLTF,TGTGCCAGCAGCGTAGCTATAGGGGCTGGGGCCAACGTCCTGACTTTC
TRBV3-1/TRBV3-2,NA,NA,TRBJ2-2,CASSPLRGDTGELFF,TGTGCCAGCAGCCCGTTAAGGGGTGACACCGGGGAGCTGTTTTTT
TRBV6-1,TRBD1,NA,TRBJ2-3,CASSELRGRTADTQYF,TGTGCCAGCAGTGAACTAAGGGGGCGAACGGCAGATACGCAGTATTTT
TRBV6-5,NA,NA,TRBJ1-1,CASSPAQGEAFF,TGTGCCAGCAGTCCGGCCCAGGGTGAAGCTTTCTTT
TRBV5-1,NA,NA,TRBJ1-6,CASSLGSGNSPLHF,TGCGCCAGCAGCTTGGGCAGCGGGAACTCACCCCTCCACTTT
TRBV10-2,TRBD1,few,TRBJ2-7,CASSTGTGIYEQYF,TGCGCCAGCAGTACCGGGACAGGGATCTACGAGCAGTACTTC
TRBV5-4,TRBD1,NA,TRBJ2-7,CASSKDRDRELF,TGTGCCAGCAGCAAAGACCGGGACAGGGAACTCTTC
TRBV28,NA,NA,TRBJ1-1,CASSPPRENTEAFF,TGTGCCAGCAGTCCCCCCCGGGAGAACACTGAAGCTTTCTTT
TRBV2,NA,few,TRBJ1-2,CASSEQTANYGYTF,TGTGCCAGCAGTGAGCAGACAGCTAACTATGGCTACACCTTC
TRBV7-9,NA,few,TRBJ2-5,CASSPGRGDTRRRETQYF,TGTGCCAGCAGCCCCGGTCGGGGGGACACAAGAAGAAGGGAGACCCAGTACTTC
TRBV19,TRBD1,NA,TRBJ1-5,CASSWNRGPGQPQHF,TGTGCCAGTAGTTGGAATAGGGGGCCAGGTCAGCCCCAGCATTTT
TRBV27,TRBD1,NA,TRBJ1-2,CASSGDRGQGGYTF,TGTGCCAGCAGTGGGGACAGGGGGCAAGGGGGCTACACCTTC
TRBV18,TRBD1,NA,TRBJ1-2,CASSPSGQDNYGYTF,TGTGCCAGCTCACCGTCCGGACAGGATAACTATGGCTACACCTTC
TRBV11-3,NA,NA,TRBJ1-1,CASSLAGGNTEAFF,TGTGCCAGCAGCTTAGCCGGGGGTAACACTGAAGCTTTCTTT
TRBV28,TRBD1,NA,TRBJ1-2,CASSPRGTGHANYGYTF,TGTGCCAGCAGTCCACGGGGGACAGGGCATGCTAACTATGGCTACACCTTC
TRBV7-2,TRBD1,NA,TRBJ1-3,CASSNDRAAGGNTIYF,TGTGCCAGCAGCAACGACAGGGCAGCGGGCGGAAACACCATATATTTT
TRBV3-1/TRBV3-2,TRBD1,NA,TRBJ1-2,CASSRGTVSNYGYTF,TGTGCCAGCAGCCGCGGGACAGTTTCTAACTATGGCTACACCTTC
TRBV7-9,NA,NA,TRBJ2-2,CASSFSAGELFF,TGTGCCAGCAGCTTCAGTGCCGGGGAGCTGTTTTTT
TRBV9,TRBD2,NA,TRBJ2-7,CASSAGGVSPSEQYF,TGTGCCAGCAGCGCCGGGGGGGTGTCTCCCTCCGAGCAGTACTTC
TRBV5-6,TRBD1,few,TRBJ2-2,CASSLDRGTGELFF,TGTGCCAGCAGCTTGGACAGGGGGACCGGGGAGCTGTTTTTT
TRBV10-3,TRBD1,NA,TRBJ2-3,CAISEGWTGADTQYF,TGTGCCATCAGTGAGGGCTGGACAGGGGCAGATACGCAGTATTTT
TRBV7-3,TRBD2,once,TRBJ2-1,CASSLNGLAGEQFF,TGTGCCAGCAGCTTAAACGGACTAGCGGGTGAGCAGTTCTTC
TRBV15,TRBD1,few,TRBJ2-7,CATSRDPGTAYEQYF,TGTGCCACCAGCAGAGATCCCGGGACAGCTTACGAGCAGTACTTC
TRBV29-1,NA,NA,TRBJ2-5,CSAQPLQGQETQYF,TGCAGCGCCCAACCACTACAGGGTCAAGAGACCCAGTACTTC
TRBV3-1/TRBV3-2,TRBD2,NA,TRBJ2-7,CASSPGLASGNEQYF,TGTGCCAGCAGCCCGGGACTAGCCTCGGGGAACGAGCAGTACTTC
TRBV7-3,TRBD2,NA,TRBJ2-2,CASSSIAGGTGELFF,TGTGCCAGCAGCTCGATAGCGGGAGGCACCGGGGAGCTGTTTTTT
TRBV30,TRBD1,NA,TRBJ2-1,CAWEQGQQVEQFF,TGTGCCTGGGAACAGGGACAGCAGGTTGAGCAGTTCTTC
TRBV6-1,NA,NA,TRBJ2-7,CASSEDREGHEQYF,TGTGCCAGCAGTGAGGACAGGGAGGGGCACGAGCAGTACTTC
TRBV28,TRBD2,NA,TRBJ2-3,CASSFRGLAGDWSTDTQYF,TGTGCCAGCAGTTTCCGAGGGCTAGCGGGGGATTGGAGCACAGATACGCAGTATTTT
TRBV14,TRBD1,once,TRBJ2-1,CASSQGRQGWNEQFF,TGTGCCAGCAGCCAAGGGAGACAGGGGTGGAATGAGCAGTTCTTC
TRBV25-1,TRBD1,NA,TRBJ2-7,CASSPDRDRHGEQYF,TGTGCCAGCAGTCCGGACAGGGATAGACATGGGGAGCAGTACTTC
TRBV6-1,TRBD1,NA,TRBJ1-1,CASSERSPGGEAFF,TGTGCCAGCAGTGAACGAAGCCCAGGGGGTGAAGCTTTCTTT
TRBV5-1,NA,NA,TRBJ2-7,CASSLADTQANEQYF,TGCGCCAGCAGCTTGGCGGACACGCAGGCCAACGAGCAGTACTTC
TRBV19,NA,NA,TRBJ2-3,CASRPEGRVGDTQYF,TGTGCCAGTAGACCGGAGGGCCGGGTGGGAGATACGCAGTATTTT
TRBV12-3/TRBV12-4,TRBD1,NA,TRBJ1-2,CASRLGQANGYTF,TGTGCCAGCAGACTAGGACAGGCTAACGGCTACACCTTC